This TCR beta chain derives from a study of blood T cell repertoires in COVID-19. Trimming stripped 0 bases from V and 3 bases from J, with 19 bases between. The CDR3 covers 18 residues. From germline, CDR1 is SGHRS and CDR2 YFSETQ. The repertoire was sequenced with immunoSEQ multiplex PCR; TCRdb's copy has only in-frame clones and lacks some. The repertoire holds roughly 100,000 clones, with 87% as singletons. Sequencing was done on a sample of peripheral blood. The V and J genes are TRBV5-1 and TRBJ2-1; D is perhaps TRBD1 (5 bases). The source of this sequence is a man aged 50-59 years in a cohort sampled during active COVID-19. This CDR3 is CASSLGASTAPNYNEQFF. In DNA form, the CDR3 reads TGCGCCAGCAGCTTGGGGGCTTCGACAGCGCCCAACTACAATGAGCAGTTCTTC.